Reported below is one TCR beta chain. Its antigen remains unidentified. The data stem from a study of cytomegalovirus exposure and HLA in healthy donors. Findings and caveats of the study: It emerged from a later analysis that several of the most significant clusters appeared to be linked to common viral pathogens.

The CDR3 length is 13 residues. CDR1 is SGHTA, CDR2 FQGNSA, per germline. The V gene lost 1 base and the J gene lost 4 bases, with 8 bases spanning the gap. Primers included in the PCR were 60 Vbeta and 13 Jbeta primers. Study processing details: Unique TCR beta chains numbered about 80 million in a later analysis, with around 10 million shared. TCRdb's table, derived via immunoSEQ multiplex PCR, lists solely in-frame clones and lacks some. V, J and clone size derive from that table, while D and trimming were established from the DNA sequence. The table records some 150,000 clones, less than 90% of them present only once.

The origin of this receptor is a man aged 40-50 years in good health and CMV-seronegative. The rearrangement links TRBV7-2 to TRBJ2-7; a weak D match, TRBD2 (6 bases). Sequenced input: PBMCs. The DNA for the CDR3 is TGTGCCAGCAGCTTAGTGGGAGGTTACGAGCAGTACTTC. It yields the protein CASSLVGGYEQYF.